This T cell receptor (beta chain) derives from a study of cytotoxic CD8 clonotypes in ibrutinib-treated CLL (dated by TCRdb to the early 2020s). About the study as a whole: In this cohort, about 16 patients were treatment-naive and under 13 were relapsed/refractory, while fewer than 18 had unmutated IGHV. Partial responses were observed in around 25 patients and complete responses in 2; after a median follow-up of 68 months, remission was maintained in 15 or so patients and progression was observed in some twelve. Samples at response were collected after a median of 12 months of treatment, with a range of roughly 6 to 40 months. On average, each sample yielded around 270,000 productive templates and tens of thousands of productive rearrangements. Longitudinal samples were obtainable from about 30% of the roughly 90 participants in the trial. Cryopreserved peripheral blood mononuclear cells were obtained prior to treatment, at the time of response, and at either disease progression or sustained remission. Every remission and progressive disease sample was obtained while ibrutinib was still being received by the patients.

On a MiSeq, deep resolution sequencing aimed for a depth between 1 in 1 million and 1 in 200,000 T cells, with each clonotype covered 10x on average. TCR beta libraries were generated with the immunoSEQ hsTCRB Kit. Under the source paper's analysis protocol: Data were analyzed with ImmunoSEQ Data Assistant and ImmunoSEQ Analyzer, with V, D and J genes assigned per IMGT definitions. Clonality was computed as one minus normalized Shannon entropy of productive rearrangement frequencies, ranging from 0 to 1. Only overrepresented clonotypes making up at least 0.05% of the repertoire of each patient were included in the public clonotype analysis. Fewer than 15 age-matched healthy donor repertoires from immuneACCESS served as clonality controls. The clones in this table, taken by TCRdb from immuneACCESS, are in-frame only. Not every clone is retained; where verified, under half of the shortfall comes from an unresolved V gene, and the cause of the rest is unknown. From that table come the V and J calls and clone size; the DNA was used to work out D and trimming. In all, the sample holds 150,000 to 200,000 clones, and approximately 91% of those were seen once. Approximately 3% of the sample belongs to the ten largest clones.

Relative to germline, V is 3 bases shorter and J is 1 base shorter, with 19 bases between their ends. The CDR3 starts with the cysteine, ends with the phenylalanine, and has 18 residues. Kept here is only the CDR3 DNA, which spans 54 bases and is read in frame from base 1. CDR1 and CDR2, looked up from the germline V gene (reference sequence), are LNHDA and SQIVND. Findings and caveats that apply to the study as a whole: Public clonotypes were rare and either shrank or stayed stable during treatment, and the rise in clonality at ibrutinib response reflected expansion of private clonotypes. Baseline clonality was found to be higher than that of age-matched healthy donors and was strongly correlated with circulating CD8+ T-cell counts. Sampling times were not matched between patients in sustained remission and patients whose disease was progressing, and lymph node repertoires were not examined. An increase in clonality was observed at ibrutinib response, with clonality remaining stable during sustained remission and falling back toward baseline at progression.

Regarding this clone: What antigen it recognizes has not been identified. Base qualities were left out, and no much larger clone turns up one base away.

This specimen's time point label, per the study, means: progressive disease on ibrutinib. For TCR beta library preparation, 1.5 to 2 micrograms of genomic DNA was extracted from cryopreserved PBMCs. Longitudinal blood samples from CLL patients on ibrutinib monotherapy were analyzed using high-throughput TCR beta sequencing. The patients took part in an open-label, single-center phase 2 trial of ibrutinib monotherapy. The clonotype was recovered from a human donor with chronic lymphocytic leukemia. This chain joins TRBV19 to TRBJ1-5, with the D gene not confidently named. The source was PBMCs, collected at disease progression, from a patient treated with ibrutinib. In nucleotide form, the sequence is TGTGCCAGTAGTATCCCCGACATGGCATATACGAGCAATCAGCCCCAGCATTTT. This yields the protein CASSIPDMAYTSNQPQHF.